A single sample gave rise to the 7 T cell receptor beta chains below, sequenced in a study of neurological immune-mediated disorders. TCRdb re-derived calls from the 5' RACE reads in MiXCR, one entry per CDR3 protein. The sample carries about 62,000 distinct CDR3 sequences, 3.5% to 4.5% recorded once. Sequenced sample: PBMCs. Receptors originate from a woman aged 45-65 years with multiple sclerosis.

This clonotype came up many times. Mismatch with germline at one junction end may stem from a read error. The chain carries TRBV7-7 and TRBJ2-5, with no clear D. This CDR3 region has 13 residues. Germline V gene lookup returns CDR1 SSHAT and CDR2 FNYEAQ (reference sequence). DNA for the CDR3: TGTGCTAGCAGCTTAGACCCCCAAGAGACCCAGTACTTC. It codes for CASSLDPQETQYF.

At least ten counts were recorded for this clonotype. V gene TRBV7-3 combines with J gene TRBJ1-1, with D tentatively TRBD1 (6 bases). The V and J ends lost 4 bases and 5 bases respectively, with 11 bases between them. The CDR3 is made up of 13 amino acids. Germline V CDR1 and CDR2: SGHTA, FQGTGA. The CDR3 here is CASSSYRVTEAFF. CDR3 DNA: TGTGCCAGCAGCTCTTACAGGGTGACTGAAGCTTTCTTT. Together with reference TRBV7-3 and TRBJ1-1, the CDR3 gives the full variable domain: GAGVSQTPSNKVTEKGKYVELRCDPISGHTALYWYRQSLGQGPEFLIYFQGTGAADDSGLPNDRFFAVRPEGSVSTLKIQRTERGDSAVYLCASSSYRVTEAFFGQGTRLTVV.

This clonotype has at least ten counts. This chain connects TRBV7-2 to TRBJ2-1; no clear D. The CDR3 contains 17 residues. Germline V gene sequence: CDR1 SGHTA, CDR2 FQGNSA. Deletions cut 2 bases from V and 4 bases from J, with 18 bases between. CDR3: CASSLHPTGSTYNEQFF. CDR3 sequence (DNA): TGTGCCAGCAGCTTACACCCAACGGGCTCTACGTACAATGAGCAGTTCTTC.

This clonotype was seen a handful of times. V and J are TRBV5-1 and TRBJ2-1, with TRBD1 matching 8 bases. V lost 4 bases, J lost 14 bases, and 5 bases stayed unmatched. The CDR3 has 11 residues. From germline, CDR1 is SGHRS and CDR2 YFSETQ. As DNA, the CDR3 is TGCGCCAGCAGCCCAGGGGGCGAAAAGTTCTTC. Amino acid sequence: CASSPGGEKFF.

This clonotype was seen at least ten times. One end of the junction does not line up with germline, which may come from a read error. The chain employs TRBV6-2 or TRBV6-3 and TRBJ1-5; D perhaps matches TRBD1 (5 bases). CDR3 length: 13 residues. Germline values: CDR1 MNHEY, CDR2 SVGEGT. For the CDR3, the DNA is TGTGCTACGGCGCAAATGGGGGATCAGCCCCAGAATTTT. This gives the protein CATAQMGDQPQNF.

This clonotype was picked up many times. V and J are TRBV28 and TRBJ2-7; 8 bases match TRBD1. The CDR3 runs 16 residues. CDR1 is MDHEN, CDR2 SYDVKM, per germline. With 2 bases clipped from V and 6 bases from J, the junction kept 12 bases outside the gene matches. The CDR3 protein is CASSLGQDRVIGEQYF. CDR3 nucleotides: TGTGCCAGCAGTTTAGGTCAGGACAGGGTCATTGGCGAGCAGTACTTC.

In this sample, this clonotype turned up many times. This rearrangement joins TRBV3-1 to TRBJ2-1; 12 bases align to TRBD2. CDR3 length: 16 amino acids. CDR1 is LGHDT and CDR2 is YNNKEL in the germline V gene (reference sequence). V was clipped by 3 bases and J by 8 bases; unmatched bases: 8. CDR3 sequence reads: CASSQATSGSLDEQFF. CDR3 nucleotide sequence: TGTGCCAGCAGCCAGGCGACTAGCGGGAGTCTAGATGAGCAGTTCTTC.